This TCR beta chain stems from a study of blood T cell repertoires in COVID-19. All enrollees were about 18 to 89 years old and from 20 to 25 US areas. Cohorts were based on clinical histories the participants reported. Donors in Cohort 3 who had recovered were those with two negative PCRs, healthcare professional clearance, or resolution of their symptoms. Authors' analysis steps: Reference gene primers were amplified, and this amplification served to estimate nucleated cell counts. Measured with immunoSEQ multiplex PCR; TCRdb has only the in-frame clones, and not every one. The DNA was the basis for D and trimming; V, J and clone size are from that table. The sample includes more than 350,000 clones, approximately 90% of them seen just once. CDR3 length equals 13 residues. Germline-derived CDR1 and CDR2 are LNHDA and SQIVND (reference sequence). Trimming took 3 bases from V and 8 from J, leaving 13 bases between them.

The V gene is TRBV19, the J gene TRBJ1-2; D unclear. Source material: PBMCs or T cells enriched from blood (not recorded which). The sequence came from a young man who had recovered from COVID-19. CDR3 residues: CASSIPRAGGYTF. As DNA, the CDR3 is TGTGCCAGTAGTATCCCCCGGGCGGGCGGCTACACCTTC.